The rows below give T cell receptor beta chains drawn from one sample of a study of blood T cell repertoires in COVID-19. The table came from immunoSEQ multiplex PCR; TCRdb's copy has only in-frame clones and leaves some out. The sample shows 150,000 or so clones, about three quarters of them seen only once. The specimen sequenced was peripheral blood. The source of these receptors is a man older than 75 with acute or convalescent COVID-19. CDR3s leave out the opening cysteine and the closing phenylalanine or tryptophan. The D gene is left open where the match is weak.

j_gene	v_gene	d_gene	len	CDR3aa
TRBJ1-6	TRBV7-9	NA	13	ASSPRPGGNSPLH
TRBJ1-1	TRBV5-1	TRBD1	11	ASSSTGVTEAF
TRBJ2-7	TRBV19	NA	12	ASSTLTGFGEQY
TRBJ2-5	TRBV27	NA	11	ASSFHGEETQY
TRBJ1-1	TRBV2	NA	12	ASSDSDTDTEAF
TRBJ2-5	TRBV3-1/TRBV3-2	TRBD1	15	ASSQGGGTGGAGTQY
TRBJ2-6	TRBV4-1	NA	15	ASSPRGGESGANVLT
TRBJ2-5	TRBV5-1	TRBD1	12	ASSRTGGEETQY
TRBJ2-5	TRBV5-4	TRBD1	13	ASSRSGQGGETQY
TRBJ1-2	TRBV24-1	TRBD1	12	ATAGGAEDYGYT
TRBJ1-5	TRBV10-1	NA	12	ASSAGQIGQPQH
TRBJ1-2	TRBV28	NA	14	ASSPRGAHRGGGYT
TRBJ2-5	TRBV18	TRBD1	12	ASSPGRGKETQY
TRBJ2-7	TRBV6-5	NA	11	ASNRERAYEQY
TRBJ1-5	TRBV12-3/TRBV12-4	NA	11	ASTTTAGQPQH
TRBJ1-1	TRBV6-5	TRBD1	11	ASRQGRNTEAF
TRBJ2-4	TRBV18	NA	12	ASSPRTELDIQY
TRBJ2-1	TRBV2	NA	11	ASSEAQPGARF
TRBJ2-2	TRBV19	NA	12	ASSSSADTGELF
TRBJ2-7	TRBV5-1	TRBD2	15	ASSLAGGLVTSYEQY
TRBJ2-5	TRBV25-1	TRBD1	13	ASSEHRGFQETQY
TRBJ1-5	TRBV19	TRBD1	14	ASSILTTGVNQPQH
TRBJ1-1	TRBV11-2	NA	11	ASSLQRNTEAF
TRBJ1-2	TRBV2	TRBD1	14	ASSPGEGRGLEGYT
TRBJ1-2	TRBV9	TRBD1	13	ASSTSTGAFYGYT
TRBJ2-2	TRBV7-6	NA	14	ASSLRRLGGTGELF
TRBJ2-7	TRBV6-1	NA	12	ASSDGGSRLEQY
TRBJ2-1	TRBV5-1	TRBD1	13	ASSPRQGVGNEQF
TRBJ2-3	TRBV7-3	NA	12	ASSLTGGTDTQY
TRBJ2-1	TRBV11-2	TRBD2	12	ASLLAGGVHEQF
TRBJ2-2	TRBV7-9	NA	15	ASSRPARGANTGELF
TRBJ2-1	TRBV6-5	NA	12	ASTTPSSYNEQF
TRBJ2-5	TRBV7-3	NA	13	ASSLSGHQGETQY
TRBJ1-4	TRBV7-8	NA	12	ASSLVRGNEKLF
TRBJ1-2	TRBV4-3	NA	13	ASSQDSGGLYGYT